The subject of this entry is one T cell receptor (beta chain). The data were obtained in a study of blood T cell repertoires in COVID-19. V was shortened by 0 bases and J by 3 bases, with 4 bases between the two germline ends. The V gene's germline CDR1 is SGHTA and CDR2 FQGTGA. This CDR3 comprises 13 residues. Repertoires were generated with immunoSEQ multiplex PCR, while TCRdb's copy carries only in-frame clones and drops some. This sample yields 230,000 or so clones, of which just over 85% are seen a single time; roughly 15% belongs to the top ten. This clonotype was sampled from a woman between 50 and 59 years old with acute COVID-19. The chain carries TRBV7-3 and TRBJ2-3; D call uncertain. Sequencing was performed on PBMCs or T cells enriched from blood (not recorded which). In DNA, the CDR3 is TGTGCCAGCAGCTTAACGGAGACAGATACGCAGTATTTT. Its translation: CASSLTETDTQYF.